A single sample gave rise to the 16 T cell receptor beta chains below, sequenced in a study of cytomegalovirus exposure and HLA in healthy donors. PCR involved 60 Vbeta and 13 Jbeta primers. The assay was immunoSEQ multiplex PCR, and TCRdb's table has in-frame clones only and misses some. The sample lists some 160,000 clones, approximately 80% occurring once. Sequenced input: PBMCs. These receptors were taken from a boy aged 2 to 10 in good health and CMV-seronegative.

The CDR3 DNA sequence: TGTGCCAGTTCAGGGTCCGGAACCTTGCTCTACACCTTC. The encoded protein is CASSGSGTLLYTF. The rearrangement uses TRBV19 and TRBJ1-2, with TRBD1 as a possible D gene (5 bases). This CDR3 region has 13 residues. Per germline, CDR1 LNHDA and CDR2 SQIVND (reference sequence). V was cut by 8 bases and J by 10 bases, with 20 bases left in between.

The chain uses TRBV27 and TRBJ2-6; the match to TRBD1 covers 10 bases. CDR1 is MNHEY and CDR2 is SMNVEV in the germline V gene (reference sequence). The CDR3 length is 19 residues. J gave up 0 bases and V 6 bases, and 11 bases lay outside the gene matches. CDR3 amino acids: CASSDRGRRISSGANVLTF. CDR3 nucleotide sequence: TGTGCCAGCAGCGACAGGGGGCGAAGGATCAGCTCTGGGGCCAACGTCCTGACTTTC.

The rearrangement uses TRBV18 and TRBJ1-5, with D unresolved. The V end was cut by 1 base, the J end by 0 bases, with 10 bases between. Germline assignment: CDR1 KGHSH and CDR2 LQKENI. The CDR3 loop spans 16 amino acids. CDR3 DNA sequence: TGTGCCAGCTCACCACGGGGAGGCGGTAGCAATCAGCCCCAGCATTTT. It encodes CASSPRGGGSNQPQHF.

The chain couples TRBV27 to TRBJ2-7, with D possibly being TRBD1 (5 bases). The V end lost 0 bases, the J end lost 1 base, and 10 bases lay between the germline ends. Germline V lookup: CDR1 MNHEY, CDR2 SMNVEV (reference sequence). CDR3 length: 15 amino acids. For the CDR3, the DNA is TGTGCCAGCAGTTTATCTGGGGCCCGATCCTACGAGCAGTACTTC. Translation: CASSLSGARSYEQYF.

The chain is built from TRBV25-1 and TRBJ1-4; D uncertain. Germline CDR1 MGHDK, CDR2 SYGVNS. Trimming removed 5 bases at V and 7 bases at J, with 20 bases between. The CDR3 totals 16 residues. This CDR3 is CASSPWTGGRSEKLFF. The CDR3 coding sequence is TGTGCCAGCAGTCCTTGGACGGGAGGGCGGAGTGAAAAACTGTTTTTT.

V usage is TRBV7-2 and J usage is TRBJ2-7; 12 bases agree with TRBD2. This CDR3 is 15 amino acids long. CDR1 and CDR2 (germline): SGHTA, FQGNSA. The junction had 4 bases not matched to a gene; V was cut back by 1 base and J by 6 bases. The CDR3 loop reads CASSLEASGRVEQYF. The CDR3 nucleotides read TGTGCCAGCAGCTTAGAGGCTAGCGGGAGGGTCGAGCAGTACTTC.

This clone was observed a few times. The chain couples TRBV27 to TRBJ1-5, with 8 bases identical to TRBD1. The ends lost 9 bases at V and 0 bases at J; junction bases unmatched: 4. Germline CDR1 MNHEY, CDR2 SMNVEV (reference sequence). The CDR3 loop spans 14 amino acids. The DNA of the CDR3 is TGTGCCAGTAGAACAGGGGGTAGCAATCAGCCCCAGCATTTT. This sequence encodes CASRTGGSNQPQHF.

The rearrangement links TRBV27 to TRBJ2-7; weak D call: TRBD2 (6 bases). V was shortened by 5 bases and J by 3 bases, with 17 bases between the two germline ends. The germline gives CDR1 MNHEY, CDR2 SMNVEV (reference sequence). The CDR3 consists of 15 residues. CDR3 sequence reads: CASSPSGSILYEQYF. The CDR3 DNA follows: TGTGCCAGCAGTCCCAGCGGGTCGATCCTCTACGAGCAGTACTTC.

V is TRBV7-3 and J is TRBJ2-1, with TRBD2 matching over 10 bases. Germline values: CDR1 SGHTA, CDR2 FQGTGA. The CDR3 sequence is 16 residues long. V was clipped by 2 bases and J by 7 bases; unmatched bases: 8. CDR3 sequence (DNA): TGTGCCAGCAGCTTAGAAGTAGCGGGGGGAAAGAATGAGCAGTTCTTC. Translated, it gives CASSLEVAGGKNEQFF. The variable domain in full, completed from reference TRBV7-3 and TRBJ2-1, reads GAGVSQTPSNKVTEKGKYVELRCDPISGHTALYWYRQSLGQGPEFLIYFQGTGAADDSGLPNDRFFAVRPEGSVSTLKIQRTERGDSAVYLCASSLEVAGGKNEQFFGPGTRLTVL.

This clone showed up just a few times. The chain couples TRBV10-3 to TRBJ1-1; D call uncertain. Trimming removed 7 bases from V and 1 base from J, with 13 bases in between. The CDR3 runs 14 residues. Germline CDR1 and CDR2: ENHRY and SYGVKD. CDR3 bases: TGTGCCATCACCCCAGGCGCGGGGAACACTGAAGCTTTCTTT. This translates into CAITPGAGNTEAFF.

The chain uses TRBV5-6 and TRBJ2-7; 7 nucleotides match TRBD1. Unmatched junction bases numbered 4, after V lost 7 bases and J lost 0 bases. Germline values: CDR1 SGHDT, CDR2 YYEEEE. This CDR3 is built from 13 residues. The CDR3 sequence: CASQGQSSYEQYF. The DNA of the CDR3 is TGTGCCAGCCAGGGACAGAGCTCCTACGAGCAGTACTTC. Full variable domain (rest looked up from reference TRBV5-6 and TRBJ2-7): DAGVTQSPTHLIKTRGQQVTLRCSPKSGHDTVSWYQQALGQGPQFIFQYYEEEERQRGNFPDRFSGHQFPNYSSELNVNALLLGDSALYLCASQGQSSYEQYFGPGTRLTVT.

In DNA, the CDR3 is TGTGCCAGCAGCTCGATCCCCGGACTAACGGTTTCGAACACTGAAGCTTTCTTT. Its translation: CASSSIPGLTVSNTEAFF. J is TRBJ1-1 and V is TRBV5-6, with D uncertain. The CDR3 spans 18 residues. Germline V gene lookup returns CDR1 SGHDT and CDR2 YYEEEE. V was cut by 3 bases and J by 1 base, with 22 bases left in between. Full variable domain (missing parts from reference TRBV5-6 and TRBJ1-1): DAGVTQSPTHLIKTRGQQVTLRCSPKSGHDTVSWYQQALGQGPQFIFQYYEEEERQRGNFPDRFSGHQFPNYSSELNVNALLLGDSALYLCASSSIPGLTVSNTEAFFGQGTRLTVV.

The chain employs TRBV7-2 and TRBJ2-5, with TRBD1 matching over 10 bases. This CDR3 has 14 amino acids. Trimming took 5 bases from V and 2 from J; bases not matched to a gene: 2. Per the germline V gene, CDR1 is SGHTA and CDR2 is FQGNSA. The CDR3 nucleotides are TGTGCCAGCAGCAGGGACAGGGGACAAGAGACCCAGTACTTC. Protein sequence: CASSRDRGQETQYF.

This clone was observed once. The rearrangement uses TRBV6-5 and TRBJ2-1, with TRBD2 matching over 7 bases. The V gene end was trimmed by 6 bases and the J gene end by 3 bases; junction bases not matched to a gene: 8. This CDR3 comprises 15 residues. The V gene's germline CDR1 is MNHEY and CDR2 SVGAGI. The CDR3 loop reads CASRKLAQDYNEQFF. CDR3 nucleotide sequence: TGTGCCAGCAGAAAACTAGCGCAGGACTACAATGAGCAGTTCTTC.

This clone was seen only a few times. The chain combines TRBV2 with TRBJ1-1; D unresolved. Trimming stripped 6 bases from V and 6 bases from J, with 8 bases between. The CDR3 has 11 residues. Germline loops: CDR1 SNHLY, CDR2 FYNNEI. The DNA of the CDR3 is TGTGCCAGCAGAGCAAGCCCTGAAGCTTTCTTT. Its translation: CASRASPEAFF.

This chain connects TRBV6-5 to TRBJ1-5; TRBD1 is a possible D gene (6 bases). This CDR3 region has 15 residues. Between the trimmed V and J ends, which lost 3 bases and 0 bases, there was a span of 9 bases. Germline CDR1 and CDR2: MNHEY and SVGAGI. DNA for the CDR3: TGTGCCAGCAGTTATGGACAGTATAGCAATCAGCCCCAGCATTTT. Amino acid sequence: CASSYGQYSNQPQHF.